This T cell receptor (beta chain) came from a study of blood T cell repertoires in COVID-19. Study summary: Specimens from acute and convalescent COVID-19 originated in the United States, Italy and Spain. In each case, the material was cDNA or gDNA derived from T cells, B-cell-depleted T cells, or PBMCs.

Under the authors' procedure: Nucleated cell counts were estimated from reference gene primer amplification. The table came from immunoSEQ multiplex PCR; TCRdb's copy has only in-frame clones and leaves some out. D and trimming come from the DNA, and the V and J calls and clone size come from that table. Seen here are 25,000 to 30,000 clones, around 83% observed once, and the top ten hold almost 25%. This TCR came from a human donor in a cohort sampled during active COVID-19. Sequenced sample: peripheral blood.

Written as DNA, the CDR3 is TGTGCCAGCAGCCTTAAGGGGACAGGCAGATACGAGCAGTACTTC. As protein: CASSLKGTGRYEQYF. The rearrangement uses TRBV27 and TRBJ2-7; 8 bases match TRBD1. CDR3 length: 15 residues. V shed 6 bases and J 4 bases; nucleotides not matched to a gene: 11. Germline V gives CDR1 MNHEY, CDR2 SMNVEV (reference sequence).